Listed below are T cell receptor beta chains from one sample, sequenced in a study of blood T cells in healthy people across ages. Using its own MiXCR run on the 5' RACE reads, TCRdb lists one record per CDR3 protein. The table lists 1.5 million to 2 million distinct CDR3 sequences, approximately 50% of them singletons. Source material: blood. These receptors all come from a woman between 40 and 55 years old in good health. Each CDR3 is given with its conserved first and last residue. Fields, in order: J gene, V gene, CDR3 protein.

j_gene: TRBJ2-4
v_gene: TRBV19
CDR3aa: CVSGIRREGAKNIQYF

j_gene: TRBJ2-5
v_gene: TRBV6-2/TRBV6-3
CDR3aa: CASSPRNWNQETQYF

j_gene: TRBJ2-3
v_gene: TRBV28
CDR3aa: CASRPTGSDTQYF

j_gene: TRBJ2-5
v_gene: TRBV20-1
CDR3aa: CSARVASGGETQYF

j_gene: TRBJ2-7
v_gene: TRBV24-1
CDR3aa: CATSDFSEQYF

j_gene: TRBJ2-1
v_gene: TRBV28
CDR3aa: CASREYRDKKFF

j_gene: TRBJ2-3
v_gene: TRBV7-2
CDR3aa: CASSSQGANTDTQYF

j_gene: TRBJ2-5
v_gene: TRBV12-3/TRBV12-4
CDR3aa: CASNNLGGARETQYF

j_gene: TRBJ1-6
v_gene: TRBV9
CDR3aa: CASSVGRTDNSPLHF

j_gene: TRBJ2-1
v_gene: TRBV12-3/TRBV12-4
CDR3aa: CASSTPRLAGEINEQFF

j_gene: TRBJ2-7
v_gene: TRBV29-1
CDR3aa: CSVKMDYEQYF

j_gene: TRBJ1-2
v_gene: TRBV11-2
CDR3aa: CASSLGQGYLYGYTF

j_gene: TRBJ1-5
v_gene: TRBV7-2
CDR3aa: CASSLEFLQGNGNQPQHF

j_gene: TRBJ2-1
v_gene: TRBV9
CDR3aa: CASSATTGSNEQFF

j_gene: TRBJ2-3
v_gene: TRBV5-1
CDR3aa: CASSFTGTAGDTQYF

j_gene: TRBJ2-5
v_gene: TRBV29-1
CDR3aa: CSVAAAGEDVRKETQYF

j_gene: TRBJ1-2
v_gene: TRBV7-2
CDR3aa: CASSIQPSGYGYTF

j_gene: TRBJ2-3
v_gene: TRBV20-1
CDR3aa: CSARIAGSTDTQYF

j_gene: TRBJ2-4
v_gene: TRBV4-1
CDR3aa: CASSQDRPEIAGVGNIQYF

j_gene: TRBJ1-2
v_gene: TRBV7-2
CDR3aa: CAGSRRQGLYYTF

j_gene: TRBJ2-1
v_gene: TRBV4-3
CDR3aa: CAGSLGSNNEQFF

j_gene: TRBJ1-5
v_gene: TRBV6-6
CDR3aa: CASRNRTGSNQPQHF

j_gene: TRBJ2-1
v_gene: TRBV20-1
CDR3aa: CSAPPPLGRGREQFF

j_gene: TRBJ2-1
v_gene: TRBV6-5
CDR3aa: CASTTLGTGGNEQFF

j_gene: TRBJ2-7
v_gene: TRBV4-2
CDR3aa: CASSQVIGISYEQYF

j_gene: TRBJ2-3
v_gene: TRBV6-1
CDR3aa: CASSPAVSLDTQYF

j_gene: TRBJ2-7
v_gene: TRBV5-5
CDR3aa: CASSLDTHSYEQYF

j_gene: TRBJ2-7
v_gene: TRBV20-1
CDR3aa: CSAREKGQGGEQYF

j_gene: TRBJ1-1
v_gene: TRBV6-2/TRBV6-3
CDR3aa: CASSLLGDNTEAFF

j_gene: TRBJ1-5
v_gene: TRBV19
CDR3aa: CASTTRTNQPQHF

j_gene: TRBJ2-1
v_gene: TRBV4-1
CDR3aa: CASSQVVAAIGEQFF

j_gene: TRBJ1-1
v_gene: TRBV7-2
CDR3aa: CASSPWGSEAFF

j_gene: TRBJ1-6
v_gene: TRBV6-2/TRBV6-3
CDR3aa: CASSYSRTGGSSPLHF

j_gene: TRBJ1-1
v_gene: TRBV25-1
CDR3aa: CASRTTGGGTEAFF

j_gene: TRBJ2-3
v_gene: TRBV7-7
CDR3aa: CASSLGLAAPDTQYF

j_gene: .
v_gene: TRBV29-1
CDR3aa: CSVSGPQIGTQYF

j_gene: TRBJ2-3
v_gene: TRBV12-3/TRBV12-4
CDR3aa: CASSSHLGDTQYF

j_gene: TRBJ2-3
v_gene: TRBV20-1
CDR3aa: CSAPGTTDTQYF

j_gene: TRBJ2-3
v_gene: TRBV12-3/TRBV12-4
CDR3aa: CASSLTRDPTDTQYF

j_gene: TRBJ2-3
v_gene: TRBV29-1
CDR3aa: CSVELRDTQYF

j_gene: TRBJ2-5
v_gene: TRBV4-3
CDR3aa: CASSQEGEGFEGETQYF

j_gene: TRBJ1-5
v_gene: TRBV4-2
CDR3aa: CASSQAGTGDGGNQPQHF

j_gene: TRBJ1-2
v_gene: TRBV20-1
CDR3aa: CSARERRDSANYGYTF

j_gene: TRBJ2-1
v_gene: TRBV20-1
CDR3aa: CSALKTDHNEQFF

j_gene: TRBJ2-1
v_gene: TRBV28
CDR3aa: CASSFQSEGEQFF

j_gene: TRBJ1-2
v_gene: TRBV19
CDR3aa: CASSLTGSFGYTF

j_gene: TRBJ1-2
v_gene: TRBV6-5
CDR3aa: CASSYHGGNYGYTF

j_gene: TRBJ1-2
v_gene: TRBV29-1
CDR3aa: CSVDSKDRLNYGYTF

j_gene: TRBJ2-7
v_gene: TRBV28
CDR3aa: CASSLPGQASEQYF

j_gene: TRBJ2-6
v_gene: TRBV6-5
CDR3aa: CATSSTGFGANVLTF